This TCR beta chain was identified in a study of blood T cell repertoires in COVID-19. Overall study: Samples taken during acute and convalescent COVID-19 were collected in the United States, Italy and Spain. Sample material is recorded as cDNA or gDNA derived from T cells, B-cell-depleted T cells, or PBMCs.

Germline V lookup: CDR1 SGHVS, CDR2 FNYEAQ. This CDR3 region has 17 residues. J gave up 3 bases and V 5 bases, and 9 bases lay outside the gene matches. Original handling: Reference gene primer amplification gave nucleated cell count estimates. Generated by immunoSEQ multiplex PCR, the TCRdb table keeps only in-frame clones and is missing some. V and J calls and clone size are those listed in that table; D and trimming were worked out from the DNA. This sample has roughly 71,000 clones, with 75% to 90% found just once. The source material was peripheral blood. The V call is TRBV7-6, the J call TRBJ2-2; 10 bases agree with TRBD1. This sequence originates from a man in his thirties or forties with acute or convalescent COVID-19. This CDR3 reads CASSKSGQGVDTGELFF. In nucleotides, the CDR3 is TGTGCCAGCAGCAAGAGCGGACAGGGGGTTGACACCGGGGAGCTGTTTTTT.